The 2 T cell receptor beta chains below all came from one sample that was sequenced in a study of OX40 agonist ivuxolimab in advanced cancers. Repertoires were generated with immunoSEQ multiplex PCR, while TCRdb's copy carries only in-frame clones and drops some. The table records about 43,000 clones, around 88% of them present only once. The material was CD4+ or CD8+ T cells sorted from blood, obtained in a trial of the OX40 agonist ivuxolimab. The receptors derive from an adult with an advanced solid tumor such as melanoma, head and neck, liver or kidney cancer.

This clone was counted a single time. The chain joins TRBV28 to TRBJ2-7; D unclear. The CDR3 extends over 13 amino acids. Trimming pared 7 bases from V and 5 bases from J, leaving 15 bases between. The germline V gene encodes CDR1 MDHEN and CDR2 SYDVKM. The CDR3 reads CASTKLTSHEQYF. CDR3 nucleotides: TGTGCCAGCACGAAGCTGACATCCCACGAGCAGTACTTC.

For the CDR3, the DNA is TGTGCCAGCAGATCAACCGGGACAGGGGGCGCGGGGGAGCTGTTTTTT. This gives the protein CASRSTGTGGAGELFF. The gene calls are TRBV7-8 and TRBJ2-2; 12 bases align to TRBD1. J lost 8 bases, V lost 6 bases, and 10 bases had no gene match. Germline CDR1 reads SGHVS; CDR2 reads FQNEAQ. This CDR3 is built from 16 residues.